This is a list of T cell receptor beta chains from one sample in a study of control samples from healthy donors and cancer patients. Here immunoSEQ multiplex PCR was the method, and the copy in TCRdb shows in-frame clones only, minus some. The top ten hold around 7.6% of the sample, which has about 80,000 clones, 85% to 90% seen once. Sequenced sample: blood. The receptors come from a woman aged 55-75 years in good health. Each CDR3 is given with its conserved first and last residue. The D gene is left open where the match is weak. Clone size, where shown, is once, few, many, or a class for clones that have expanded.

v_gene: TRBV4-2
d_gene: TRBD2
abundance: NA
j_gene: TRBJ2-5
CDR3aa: CASSQVGAGDAQKTQYF
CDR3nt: TGTGCCAGCAGCCAAGTAGGAGCGGGGGATGCGCAGAAGACCCAGTACTTC

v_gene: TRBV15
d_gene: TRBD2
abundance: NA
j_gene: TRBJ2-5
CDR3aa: CATSIPGTSGGTPETQYF
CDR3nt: TGTGCCACCAGTATTCCCGGGACTAGCGGGGGAACCCCAGAGACCCAGTACTTC

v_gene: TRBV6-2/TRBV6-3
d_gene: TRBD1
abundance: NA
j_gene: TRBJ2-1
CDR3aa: CASSRRDRGNGRGGEQFF
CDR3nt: TGTGCCAGCAGCCGAAGGGACAGGGGGAATGGGCGCGGGGGTGAGCAGTTCTTC

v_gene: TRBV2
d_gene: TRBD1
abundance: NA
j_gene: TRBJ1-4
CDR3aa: CASSPGQGFEKLFF
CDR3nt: TGTGCCAGCAGCCCGGGACAGGGTTTCGAAAAACTGTTTTTT

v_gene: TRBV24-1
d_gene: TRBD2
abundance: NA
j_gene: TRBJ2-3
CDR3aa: CATRARTARLAGGPRDTQYF
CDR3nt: TGTGCCACCAGGGCGAGGACGGCCCGGCTAGCGGGAGGGCCGAGAGATACGCAGTATTTT

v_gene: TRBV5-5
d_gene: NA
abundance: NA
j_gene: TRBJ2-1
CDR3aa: CASSLGSVGNEQFF
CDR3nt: TGTGCCAGCAGCTTGGGATCCGTGGGGAATGAGCAGTTCTTC

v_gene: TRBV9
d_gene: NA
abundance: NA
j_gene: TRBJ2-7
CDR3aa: CASSVEEAASYEQYF
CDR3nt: TGTGCCAGCAGCGTAGAGGAAGCGGCCTCCTACGAGCAGTACTTC

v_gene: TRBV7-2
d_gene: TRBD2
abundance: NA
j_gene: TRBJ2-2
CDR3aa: CASSFSAGVDGELFF
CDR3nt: TGTGCCAGCAGCTTTTCAGCGGGAGTGGACGGGGAGCTGTTTTTT

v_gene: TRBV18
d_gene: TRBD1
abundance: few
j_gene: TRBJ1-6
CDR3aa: CASSPWDRGENSPLHF
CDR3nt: TGTGCCAGCTCACCTTGGGACAGGGGAGAGAATTCACCCCTCCACTTT

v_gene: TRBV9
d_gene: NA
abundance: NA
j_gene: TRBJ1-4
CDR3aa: CASSVGFATNEKLFF
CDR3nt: TGTGCCAGCAGCGTAGGGTTCGCAACTAATGAAAAACTGTTTTTT

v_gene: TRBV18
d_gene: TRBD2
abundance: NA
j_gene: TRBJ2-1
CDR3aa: CASSPIRSPTSGRTNEQFF
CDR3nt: TGTGCCAGCTCACCAATTAGGTCCCCGACTAGCGGGAGGACGAATGAGCAGTTCTTC

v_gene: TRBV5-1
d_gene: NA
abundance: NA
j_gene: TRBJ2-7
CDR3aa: CASRTGAYEQYF
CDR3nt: TGCGCCAGCAGAACTGGAGCCTACGAGCAGTACTTC

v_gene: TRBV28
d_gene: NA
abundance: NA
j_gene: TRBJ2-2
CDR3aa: CASKSANTGELFF
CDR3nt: TGTGCCAGCAAGTCAGCGAACACCGGGGAGCTGTTTTTT

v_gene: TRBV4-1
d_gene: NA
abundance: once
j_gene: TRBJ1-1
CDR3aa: CASTSPVRGPEAFF
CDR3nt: TGCGCCAGCACTTCACCCGTGCGGGGTCCTGAAGCTTTCTTT

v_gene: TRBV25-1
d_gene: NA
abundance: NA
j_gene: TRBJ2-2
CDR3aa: CASSDSRRTNTGELFF
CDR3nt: TGTGCCAGCAGTGATTCTCGCAGGACGAACACCGGGGAGCTGTTTTTT